This T cell receptor beta chain was identified during a study of blood T cell repertoires in COVID-19. Germline CDR1 reads MNHEY; CDR2 reads SMNVEV (reference sequence). This CDR3 region has 16 residues. Trimming took 5 bases from V and 4 from J, leaving 20 bases between them. The assay was immunoSEQ multiplex PCR, and TCRdb's table has in-frame clones only and misses some. This table has about 68,000 clones, about nine tenths appearing once. The sample taken for sequencing was peripheral blood. V usage is TRBV27 and J usage is TRBJ1-2, with a tentative D call TRBD1 (6 bases). The TCR was taken from a man under 40 with acute or convalescent COVID-19. CDR3 loop: CASSPNWGGAGYGYTF. CDR3 nucleotide sequence: TGTGCCAGCAGTCCTAATTGGGGGGGCGCCGGCTATGGCTACACCTTC.